This T cell receptor (beta chain) was captured by sequencing in a study of PD-1 blockade in classical Hodgkin lymphoma. General study results and limits: Whereas CD4+ TCR diversity had risen significantly by C4D1, CD8+ TCR diversity had not. Newly diagnosed patients reportedly trailed healthy donors in baseline TCR diversity. Patients with a complete response exhibited baseline diversity comparable to newly diagnosed patients.

Comments on this clone: Its matching antigen is unknown.

The CDR3 length is 15 residues. The germline CDR1 and CDR2 sequences are MDHEN and SYDVKM. The ends lost 4 bases at V and 4 bases at J; junction bases unmatched: 9. Using immunoSEQ multiplex PCR, the repertoire was profiled, and TCRdb retains in-frame clones only, with some absent. The table shows 40,000 or so clones, with 70% to 90% occurring only once. With no exception, relapse followed autologous stem cell transplantation in all patients, and brentuximab vedotin exposure varied. The best responses consisted of complete response, partial response or progressive disease. This clonotype was sampled from a human donor with classical Hodgkin lymphoma. The sequences come from peripheral blood mononuclear cells (PBMCs), collected before the second cycle of nivolumab. The chain joins TRBV28 to TRBJ2-7, with 8 bases aligning to TRBD1. The CDR3 protein is CASSSYRQGKYEQYF. In DNA, the CDR3 is TGTGCCAGCAGTTCCTACCGACAGGGGAAGTACGAGCAGTACTTC.